The next 11 T cell receptor beta chains were all read from a single sample in a study of T cells in narcolepsy. Method: immunoSEQ multiplex PCR; TCRdb's copy keeps in-frame clones and lacks some. In the table there are about 27,000 clones, roughly 74% of which are singletons. The specimen was CD45RA- memory CD4+ T cells from PBMCs. These receptors originate from a human donor with narcolepsy.

This clone came up a few times. The V and J genes are TRBV27 and TRBJ2-7, with D possibly TRBD1 on 5 matching bases. The CDR3 has 15 amino acids. Per the germline V gene, CDR1 is MNHEY and CDR2 is SMNVEV (reference sequence). Trimming cost V 2 bases and J 4 bases, with 15 bases left between them. This CDR3 reads CASSLLRGRVYEQYF. The CDR3 bases are TGTGCCAGCAGTTTACTAAGGGGCAGGGTGTACGAGCAGTACTTC.

CDR3 coding DNA: TGTGCCAGCAGCTTAGATCCTGGGAGCTCCTACGAGCAGTACTTC. It translates to CASSLDPGSSYEQYF. V and J are TRBV7-6 and TRBJ2-7; D is possibly TRBD2 (5 bases). In germline, CDR1 is SGHVS, CDR2 FNYEAQ. With 1 base removed from V and 0 bases from J, the gap between germline ends came to 10 bases. The CDR3 has 15 residues.

This clone showed up just a few times. V and J are TRBV29-1 and TRBJ1-2; TRBD1 matches 8 bases. Germline values: CDR1 SQVTM, CDR2 ANQGSEA. This CDR3 contains 13 residues. J was trimmed by 5 bases and V by 4 bases; bases with no gene match: 6. CDR3 in DNA: TGCAGCGTTGGGACAGGGAGCCAGTATGGCTACACCTTC. Protein sequence: CSVGTGSQYGYTF. Using reference TRBV29-1 and TRBJ1-2 for the parts outside the CDR3, the full variable domain is SAVISQKPSRDICQRGTSLTIQCQVDSQVTMMFWYRQQPGQSLTLIATANQGSEATYESGFVIDKFPISRPNLTFSTLTVSNMSPEDSSIYLCSVGTGSQYGYTFGSGTRLTVV.

The J gene is TRBJ2-3, the V gene TRBV7-9; the D is unclear. Germline CDR1 and CDR2: SEHNR and FQNEAQ (reference sequence). The V gene lost 1 base and the J gene lost 3 bases, with 5 bases spanning the gap. The CDR3 is 13 amino acids. This chain's CDR3 is CASSLGATDTQYF. As DNA, the CDR3 is TGTGCCAGCAGCTTAGGGGCAACAGATACGCAGTATTTT.

The V and J genes are TRBV2 and TRBJ2-3; D unresolved. Trimming took 6 bases from V and 2 from J, leaving 3 bases between them. CDR1 and CDR2 from the germline V gene are SNHLY and FYNNEI. The CDR3 is made up of 11 amino acids. CDR3 sequence (DNA): TGTGCCAGCAGCGTCACAGATACGCAGTATTTT. Amino acids: CASSVTDTQYF. The whole variable domain, remainder taken from reference TRBV2 and TRBJ2-3, is EPEVTQTPSHQVTQMGQEVILRCVPISNHLYFYWYRQILGQKVEFLVSFYNNEISEKSEIFDDQFSVERPDGSNFTLKIRSTKLEDSAMYFCASSVTDTQYFGPGTRLTVL.

The chain has TRBV7-8 and TRBJ1-1; tentatively, D is TRBD1 (5 bases). Germline V gives CDR1 SGHVS, CDR2 FQNEAQ. The CDR3 runs 15 residues. The ends were cut back, 5 bases at V and 4 bases at J, with 17 bases in the middle. CDR3 DNA sequence: TGTGCCAGCAGCAGAAATTCAGGGTCAGGCACTGAAGCTTTCTTT. It yields the protein CASSRNSGSGTEAFF.

The rearrangement uses TRBV7-6 and TRBJ2-7; 7 bases are a match to TRBD2. This CDR3 region has 15 residues. Germline assignment: CDR1 SGHVS and CDR2 FNYEAQ. Trimming cost V 4 bases and J 2 bases; bases outside gene matches: 8. CDR3 sequence: CASSSGGRTTYEQYF. CDR3 sequence (DNA): TGTGCCAGCAGCTCCGGGGGGAGGACCACCTACGAGCAGTACTTC.

V gene TRBV5-8 combines with J gene TRBJ1-6; 10 positions match TRBD1. Germline CDR1 is SGHTS and CDR2 is YDEGEE. Germline trimming cut 3 bases from V and 7 bases from J; bases unmatched to any gene: 16. The CDR3 has 19 amino acids. The CDR3 here is CASSWGSRTGGIWNSPLHF. The CDR3 DNA is TGTGCCAGCAGCTGGGGGAGTAGGACAGGGGGAATTTGGAATTCACCCCTCCACTTT.

This chain links TRBV10-3 with TRBJ2-3, with 11 bases aligning to TRBD2. After removal of 2 bases from V and 4 bases from J, the junction contained 8 bases not matched to a gene. Germline V lookup: CDR1 ENHRY, CDR2 SYGVKD. The CDR3 consists of 17 residues. CDR3 coding DNA: TGTGCCATCAGTGAGGCGGGTAGCGGGGGGGCCCCAGATACGCAGTATTTT. Translation gives CAISEAGSGGAPDTQYF.

The V gene is TRBV6-1, the J gene TRBJ1-1; perhaps TRBD1 as D (5 bases). The CDR3 runs to 15 residues. The germline V gene encodes CDR1 MNHNS and CDR2 SASEGT. V gave up 6 bases and J gave up 2 bases, with 16 bases separating them. CDR3 nucleotides: TGTGCCAGCAGGCCCTCGGGACTCAGAAACACTGAAGCTTTCTTT. Its protein is CASRPSGLRNTEAFF.

This clone showed up just once. The chain employs TRBV5-1 and TRBJ2-1, with TRBD2 matching 11 bases. The CDR3 is 14 residues long. Losses at the gene ends were 6 bases for V and 6 bases for J; bases not matched to a gene: 5. Germline V gene lookup returns CDR1 SGHRS and CDR2 YFSETQ. The CDR3 coding sequence is TGCGCCAGCAAACTAGCGGGGGAGACCAATGAGCAGTTCTTC. Protein: CASKLAGETNEQFF.